These T cell receptor beta chains were read from a single sample in a study of spatial heterogeneity in lung cancer. MiXCR, applied by TCRdb to the 5' RACE reads, yields one record per CDR3 protein. This table has some 53,000 distinct CDR3 sequences, more than 6.5% appearing once. Specimen: PBMCs, collected at surgery. These receptors all stem from a female donor with early-stage non-small cell lung cancer. CDR3s leave out the opening cysteine and the closing phenylalanine or tryptophan. Each record gives: D gene, J gene, V gene, CDR3 protein. The D gene is left open where the match is weak.

NA TRBJ2-3 TRBV11-2 ASSLGQVHLTDTQY
NA TRBJ2-3 TRBV7-8 ASSSRTRGFADTQY
NA TRBJ2-7 TRBV5-1 ASHSVRGSSYEQY
NA TRBJ2-3 TRBV4-1 ASSQYRVADTQY
NA TRBJ2-1 TRBV25-1 ASSDLLWGSEQF
NA TRBJ2-3 TRBV18 ASSPLPASGGGTDTQY
NA TRBJ1-1 TRBV5-1 ASSLENWGYTEAF
TRBD1 TRBJ2-5 TRBV4-2 ASSTGGQQETQY
TRBD2 TRBJ2-2 TRBV4-2 ASSQVSGGSGELF
NA TRBJ2-7 TRBV2 ASMSPVSYEQY
NA TRBJ2-7 TRBV5-6 ASSSLRGLYEQY
NA TRBJ1-5 TRBV2 ASSVTGQPQH
TRBD1 TRBJ2-7 TRBV6-2/TRBV6-3 ASSATGPHEQY
NA TRBJ2-5 TRBV20-1 SARRGGLQETQY
NA TRBJ2-1 TRBV5-5 ASSLSWDTLLNEQF
TRBD2 TRBJ2-3 TRBV12-3/TRBV12-4 ASSLAGSTDTQY
TRBD1 TRBJ1-3 TRBV7-9 ASSFGGQASGNTIY
NA TRBJ1-1 TRBV6-1 ASSEYGGVTSEAF
NA TRBJ2-5 TRBV28 ASSLRGGPHETQY
TRBD1 TRBJ2-3 TRBV19 ASSIRDRNTDTQY
NA TRBJ2-3 TRBV7-6 ASSLGDPTDTQY
NA TRBJ1-1 TRBV5-5 ASSQRVRTLNTEAF
NA TRBJ2-7 TRBV7-9 ASSSPSYEQY
NA TRBJ2-3 TRBV6-2/TRBV6-3 ASTERDWTSTDTQY
TRBD2 TRBJ2-4 TRBV2 ASSVPSGGKLNIQY
NA TRBJ1-1 TRBV20-1 SARVVGTVEAF
NA TRBJ2-3 TRBV5-1 ASSLAIPTDTQY
TRBD2 TRBJ2-3 TRBV6-5 ASPGLAASTDTQY
NA TRBJ1-2 TRBV7-2 ASSLVGGAVYT
NA TRBJ2-1 TRBV25-1 ASRNRNEQF